What follows are 32 T cell receptor beta chains derived from one specimen sequenced in a study of T-cell reconstitution after alpha-beta-depleted transplantation in children. Construction of the TCRbeta library involved unique molecular identifiers. TCRdb reprocessed the PCR reads via MiXCR and lists one record per CDR3 protein. The sample consists of 380,000 or so distinct CDR3 sequences, about an eighth of them appearing once. Sequences were derived from PBMCs, sampled from the stem cell graft. The receptor source for this set is a human donor who donated a stem cell graft to a child with Fanconi anemia.

In its sample, this clonotype was seen a few times. The V and J genes are TRBV27 and TRBJ1-4, with 9 bases fitting TRBD1. CDR3 length equals 15 residues. Germline lookup yields CDR1 MNHEY and CDR2 SMNVEV (reference sequence). Trimming took 5 bases from V and 6 from J; bases not matched to a gene: 7. The CDR3 sequence: CASSPRDRDDEKLFF. The DNA of the CDR3 is TGTGCCAGCAGTCCCCGGGACAGGGACGATGAAAAACTGTTTTTT.

This clonotype was seen a handful of times. The chain joins TRBV3-1 to TRBJ1-4; D call uncertain. There are 13 residues in the CDR3. Trimming took off 8 bases at V and 6 bases at J, with 13 bases between the two ends. Germline values: CDR1 LGHDT, CDR2 YNNKEL (reference sequence). This CDR3 reads CASGNPEDEKLFF. In nucleotides, the CDR3 is TGTGCCAGCGGTAACCCCGAGGATGAAAAACTGTTTTTT.

This clonotype occurred a few times. The genes are TRBV7-9 and TRBJ2-5; D call uncertain. V lost 4 bases, J lost 5 bases, and 17 bases lay in between. The CDR3 is 15 amino acids. CDR1 SEHNR and CDR2 FQNEAQ come from the germline V gene (reference sequence). The CDR3: CASSSMGYSGETQYF. CDR3 sequence (DNA): TGTGCCAGCAGCTCTATGGGATACTCTGGGGAGACCCAGTACTTC.

This clonotype was detected ten times or more. V and J are TRBV5-6 and TRBJ2-7; 9 positions match TRBD1. J was trimmed by 3 bases and V by 1 base; bases with no gene match: 5. Germline V CDR1 and CDR2: SGHDT, YYEEEE. CDR3 length: 15 amino acids. The CDR3 loop is CASSLRRTGVYEQYV. The CDR3 coding sequence is TGTGCCAGCAGCTTGAGGAGGACAGGGGTCTACGAGCAGTACGTC.

This clonotype was counted only a few times. This sequence joins TRBV3-1 and TRBJ2-2, with D possibly matching TRBD1 (5 bases). Between the trimmed V and J ends, which lost 4 bases and 5 bases, there was a span of 11 bases. This CDR3 region has 14 residues. Germline values: CDR1 LGHDT, CDR2 YNNKEL (reference sequence). The CDR3 DNA follows: TGTGCCAGCAGCCCCTTAGACAGAACCGGGGAGCTGTTTTTT. As protein: CASSPLDRTGELFF.

The V gene is TRBV12-3 or TRBV12-4, the J gene TRBJ1-1; D possibly corresponds to TRBD1 (6 bases). CDR3 size: 14 residues. Deletions cut 5 bases from V and 4 bases from J, with 14 bases between. The CDR3 loop reads CASSPRGGTTEAFF. The CDR3 nucleotides read TGTGCCAGCAGTCCCCGAGGGGGGACCACTGAAGCTTTCTTT.

This clonotype occurred a few times. The chain joins TRBV4-3 to TRBJ1-3; D uncertain. The CDR3 runs to 14 residues. With 1 base removed from V and 7 bases from J, the gap between germline ends came to 11 bases. Germline-derived CDR1 and CDR2 are LGHNA and YSLEER. The CDR3 nucleotides are TGCGCCAGCAGCCAAGTACCCCGGGGTAACACCATATATTTT. This gives the protein CASSQVPRGNTIYF.

The V and J genes are TRBV20-1 and TRBJ2-7; no firm D call. The CDR3 runs 13 residues. Germline lookup yields CDR1 DFQATT and CDR2 SNEGSKA (reference sequence). V was shortened by 3 bases and J by 0 bases, with 9 bases between the two germline ends. The CDR3 reads CSASSRSSYEQYV. CDR3 nucleotide sequence: TGCAGTGCTAGCTCCAGGTCCTCCTACGAGCAGTACGTC.

In its sample, this clonotype was seen a few times. The CDR3 protein is CASSTDRTYEQYV. The CDR3 nucleotides read TGTGCCAGCAGCACAGACAGGACCTACGAGCAGTACGTC. V usage is TRBV7-9 and J usage is TRBJ2-7; tentative D call: TRBD1 (6 bases). Germline assignment: CDR1 SEHNR and CDR2 FQNEAQ (reference sequence). Between the trimmed V and J ends, which lost 5 bases and 2 bases, there was a span of 10 bases. The CDR3 runs 13 residues.

This chain joins TRBV5-5 and TRBJ1-1, with D tentatively TRBD1 (5 bases). Germline V gene data show CDR1 as SGHKS and CDR2 as YYEKEE (reference sequence). V was cut by 4 bases and J by 1 base, with 11 bases left in between. This CDR3 comprises 14 residues. The CDR3 is CASSGTDRNTEAFF. The CDR3 nucleotides are TGTGCCAGCAGCGGGACTGATCGGAACACTGAAGCTTTCTTT.

This clonotype was seen a few times. The genes are TRBV10-3 and TRBJ1-5; D is perhaps TRBD1 (5 bases). The germline CDR1 and CDR2 sequences are ENHRY and SYGVKD. The CDR3 runs to 14 residues. The V end lost 2 bases, the J end lost 5 bases, and 10 bases lay between the germline ends. Here the CDR3 reads CAISEAGQYQPQHF. The CDR3 nucleotides are TGTGCCATCAGTGAGGCAGGGCAGTATCAGCCCCAGCATTTT.

The chain carries TRBV5-1 and TRBJ1-3; D possibly corresponds to TRBD1 (5 bases). CDR3 length: 15 residues. Germline CDR1 reads SGHRS; CDR2 reads YFSETQ. Trimming cost V 2 bases and J 1 base, with 10 bases left between them. Here the CDR3 reads CASSFGALSGNTIYF. The CDR3 region has the DNA TGCGCCAGCAGCTTCGGGGCACTTTCTGGAAACACCATATATTTT.

In this sample, this clonotype turned up many times. The chain links TRBV18 to TRBJ2-7; 10 bases match TRBD2. After removal of 6 bases from V and 0 bases from J, the junction contained 5 bases not matched to a gene. CDR1 is KGHSH, CDR2 LQKENI, per germline. The CDR3 is 15 residues long. The CDR3 sequence: CASSPIAGGSYEQYF. The CDR3 DNA is TGTGCCAGCTCGCCCATAGCGGGGGGCTCCTACGAGCAGTACTTC.

The chain recombines TRBV18 with TRBJ2-7; possible D gene TRBD1, 6 bases. CDR1 and CDR2 (germline): KGHSH, LQKENI. The CDR3 loop spans 13 amino acids. The V and J ends lost 3 bases and 5 bases respectively, with 11 bases between them. The CDR3 region has the DNA TGTGCCAGCTCACCCCAGACAGGAAACGAGCAGTACTTC. It specifies CASSPQTGNEQYF.

This clonotype came up many times. This rearrangement joins TRBV6-5 to TRBJ2-3; D could derive from TRBD1 or TRBD2 (6 bases each). The CDR3 contains 16 residues. Trimming cost V 6 bases and J 3 bases, with 19 bases left between them. From germline, CDR1 is MNHEY and CDR2 SVGAGI. The CDR3, as DNA: TGTGCCAGCAGATCCCTTCCGGGGGCTTTTACAGATACGCAGTATTTT. Amino acids: CASRSLPGAFTDTQYF.

The chain combines TRBV2 with TRBJ2-5, with D possibly being TRBD2 (5 bases). The germline V gene has CDR1 SNHLY and CDR2 FYNNEI. CDR3 length: 13 residues. V lost 3 bases and J 5 bases, leaving 10 bases between the germline ends. CDR3 sequence: CASSETNMETQYF. CDR3 DNA sequence: TGTGCCAGCAGTGAGACTAACATGGAGACCCAGTACTTC.

V gene TRBV18 combines with J gene TRBJ2-3; weak D call: TRBD2 (6 bases). V shed 3 bases and J shed 3 bases, with 10 bases lying between them. Germline V gene lookup returns CDR1 KGHSH and CDR2 LQKENI. This CDR3 is 14 amino acids long. The CDR3 sequence: CASSPEGRTDTQYF. In DNA, the CDR3 is TGTGCCAGCTCACCTGAGGGGAGGACAGATACGCAGTATTTT.

This clonotype was picked up a small number of times. The chain recombines TRBV7-2 with TRBJ1-1; D remains unclear. The CDR3 covers 13 residues. V gave up 1 base and J gave up 4 bases, with 7 bases separating them. Germline V gene lookup returns CDR1 SGHTA and CDR2 FQGNSA. CDR3 in amino acids: CASSLGQPTEAFF. Here the CDR3 DNA reads TGTGCCAGCAGCTTAGGCCAACCCACTGAAGCTTTCTTT.

In this sample, this clonotype turned up many times. V usage is TRBV6-2 or TRBV6-3 and J usage is TRBJ2-3; tentatively, D is TRBD2 (6 bases). CDR1 and CDR2 (germline): MNHEY, SVGEGT. Trimming pared 6 bases from V and 9 bases from J, leaving 22 bases between. The CDR3 has 15 residues. The CDR3 sequence: CASSILSLGTSTQYF. The CDR3 DNA is TGTGCCAGCAGCATACTATCCTTAGGGACTTCGACGCAGTATTTT.

In its sample, this clonotype was seen a few times. This rearrangement joins TRBV11-2 to TRBJ2-5; 7 bases align to TRBD2. This CDR3 is built from 15 residues. V lost 5 bases, J lost 3 bases, and 9 bases stayed unmatched. CDR1 and CDR2 from the germline V gene are SGHAT and FQNNGV. CDR3 sequence (DNA): TGTGCCAGCAGCCCCTCCTGGCTAGCGGAAGAGACCCAGTACTTC. Protein: CASSPSWLAEETQYF. The full variable domain, in which reference TRBV11-2 and TRBJ2-5 provide the parts outside the CDR3, is EAGVAQSPRYKIIEKRQSVAFWCNPISGHATLYWYQQILGQGPKLLIQFQNNGVVDDSQLPKDRFSAERLKGVDSTLKIQPAKLEDSAVYLCASSPSWLAEETQYFGPGTRLLVL.

V usage is TRBV12-3 or TRBV12-4 and J usage is TRBJ2-3, with 7 bases that match TRBD2. The CDR3 is 17 residues long. Trimming removed 6 bases from V and 4 bases from J; junction bases left unmatched: 16. CDR3 loop: CASSPPFGAGEPDTQYF. CDR3 sequence (DNA): TGTGCCAGCAGCCCGCCCTTCGGGGCGGGGGAACCAGATACGCAGTATTTT.

This clonotype has more than one count but fewer than ten. The V and J genes are TRBV28 and TRBJ2-2; D not resolved. The CDR3 has 12 amino acids. The germline V gene has CDR1 MDHEN and CDR2 SYDVKM. The V end was cut by 7 bases, the J end by 4 bases, with 7 bases between. CDR3 protein: CASIKTTGELFF. The CDR3 DNA follows: TGTGCCAGCATAAAAACCACCGGGGAGCTGTTTTTT.

This clonotype was seen only a few times. The chain has TRBV7-4 and TRBJ2-1; TRBD1 might be the D (6 bases). Deletions cut 0 bases from V and 8 bases from J, with 17 bases between. Germline V gene data show CDR1 as SGHVT and CDR2 as SQSDAQ. This CDR3 contains 16 residues. CDR3 bases: TGTGCCAGCAGCTTAGCGGGGGCGGGTGTGTTGGATGAGCAGTTCTTC. It codes for CASSLAGAGVLDEQFF.

The sample holds many counts of this clonotype. The rearrangement uses TRBV12-3 or TRBV12-4 and TRBJ2-6; D not resolved. Trimming took 8 bases from V and 0 from J, leaving 5 bases between them. The CDR3 contains 13 residues. The CDR3 DNA reads TGTGCCAGCTTCCCCTCTGGGGCCAACGTCCTGACTTTC. Protein: CASFPSGANVLTF.

V and J are TRBV7-2 and TRBJ1-2; tentative D call: TRBD1 (6 bases). Trimming shortened V by 2 bases and J by 6 bases, and 13 bases separated the two germline ends. The CDR3 runs 14 residues. Germline lookup yields CDR1 SGHTA and CDR2 FQGNSA. The CDR3: CASSLQTGSHGYTF. The CDR3 DNA follows: TGTGCCAGCAGCTTACAAACAGGGTCCCATGGCTACACCTTC.

Ten or more counts support this clonotype. The junction departs from germline at one end; a sequencing error may be responsible. J is TRBJ1-1 and V is TRBV7-2, with 7 bases aligning to TRBD1. The V gene's germline CDR1 is SGHTA and CDR2 FQGNSA. The length of the CDR3 is 15 residues. For the CDR3, the DNA is TGTGCCAGCACCTTAGGGGGACAGTCTTACACTGAAGCTTTCTTT. Translation gives CASTLGGQSYTEAFF.

This clonotype has just a few counts. The chain carries TRBV19 and TRBJ1-5, with D possibly matching TRBD1 (6 bases). Germline V CDR1 and CDR2: LNHDA, SQIVND (reference sequence). The V end was cut by 3 bases, the J end by 4 bases, with 10 bases between. The CDR3 extends over 14 amino acids. CDR3 bases: TGTGCCAGTAGTATTAGACAGGTGAATCAGCCCCAGCATTTT. This translates into CASSIRQVNQPQHF.

The V and J genes are TRBV5-1 and TRBJ2-1, with D possibly matching TRBD2 (6 bases). The length of the CDR3 is 14 residues. The germline V gene encodes CDR1 SGHRS and CDR2 YFSETQ. V gave up 7 bases and J gave up 0 bases, with 11 bases separating them. CDR3 protein: CASCYGSSYNEQFF. CDR3 nucleotides: TGCGCCAGCTGTTACGGGAGCTCCTACAATGAGCAGTTCTTC. Based on the CDR3 plus reference TRBV5-1 and TRBJ2-1, the full variable domain is KAGVTQTPRYLIKTRGQQVTLSCSPISGHRSVSWYQQTPGQGLQFLFEYFSETQRNKGNFPGRFSGRQFSNSRSEMNVSTLELGDSALYLCASCYGSSYNEQFFGPGTRLTVL.

This clonotype was counted many times. This chain links TRBV5-5 with TRBJ2-7; D is unclear. CDR1 is SGHKS, CDR2 YYEKEE, per germline (reference sequence). The V and J ends lost 3 bases and 0 bases respectively, with 13 bases between them. The CDR3 spans 15 residues. The CDR3 DNA sequence: TGTGCCAGCAGCTCGAAGACGGAGCTCTCCTACGAGCAGTACGTC. Translated: CASSSKTELSYEQYV.

The V gene is TRBV7-4, the J gene TRBJ1-6, with D hard to call. From germline, CDR1 is SGHVT and CDR2 SQSDAQ. Trimming left V 8 bases short and J 8 bases short, with 25 bases between. This CDR3 has 17 amino acids. CDR3 nucleotides: TGTGCCAGCCCAATTCCCCCGATAGGGAAGCCCGATTCACCCCTCCACTTT. It specifies CASPIPPIGKPDSPLHF.

This clonotype turned up a few times. The rearrangement joins TRBV3-1 to TRBJ2-7, with D perhaps matching TRBD2 (6 bases). Germline CDR1 and CDR2: LGHDT and YNNKEL (reference sequence). Trimming removed 4 bases from V and 5 bases from J, with 18 bases in between. This CDR3 comprises 15 residues. The CDR3 reads CASSPNPDGEDEQYF. CDR3 DNA: TGTGCCAGCAGCCCAAATCCCGACGGGGAGGACGAGCAGTACTTC.

J is TRBJ1-4 and V is TRBV7-2; TRBD1 matches 10 bases. Germline V lookup: CDR1 SGHTA, CDR2 FQGNSA. The CDR3 contains 15 residues. V was pared by 5 bases and J by 8 bases, with 8 bases of the junction left unmatched. The CDR3 protein is CASSSRQGAPEKLFF. In DNA form, the CDR3 reads TGTGCCAGCAGCAGTCGACAGGGGGCGCCGGAAAAACTGTTTTTT.